Reported below is one TCR beta chain. Its target is unknown. Allogeneic regulatory or mature dendritic cells were co-cultured for 5 days with CFSE-labeled sorted T cells at 1:10. The CDR3 loop spans 15 amino acids. Germline loops: CDR1 SGHVS, CDR2 FQNEAQ. Losses at the gene ends were 7 bases for V and 5 bases for J; bases not matched to a gene: 13. The data were obtained in a study of regulatory dendritic cells for organ transplantation. Assay: immunoSEQ multiplex PCR; the TCRdb copy retains only in-frame clones and omits some. This sample carries over 10,000 clones, about 60% of them seen once, and the ten largest clones take about 1.2%.

The chain links TRBV7-8 to TRBJ2-7; 8 bases agree with TRBD1. This receptor was taken from a human donor in good health. Sequencing was performed on naive CD8+ T cells from blood cultured with dendritic cells. Regarding subset: CD45RA+ naive T cells. CDR3 bases: TGTGCCAGCAACCGAATCGGACAGGGAGCTGACGAGCAGTACTTC. Residues: CASNRIGQGADEQYF.